These 8 T cell receptor beta chains came from one sample sequenced in a study of blood T cell repertoires in COVID-19. TCRdb keeps only in-frame clones here, not all; method: immunoSEQ multiplex PCR. The table lists fewer than 100,000 clones, 85% of them singletons. The sample comprised peripheral blood. These receptors were collected from a man aged 50-60 years with COVID-19, enrolled during active disease.

The V and J genes are TRBV28 and TRBJ1-6; D gene ambiguous. The CDR3 runs to 14 residues. The germline CDR1 and CDR2 sequences are MDHEN and SYDVKM. V lost 7 bases to trimming and J lost 5 bases, with 12 bases between them. The CDR3 nucleotides are TGTGCCAGCACCACGGGTTGGGATAATTCACCCCTCCACTTT. It is translated as CASTTGWDNSPLHF.

This clone was counted at least ten times. This chain uses TRBV4-2 with TRBJ2-7; D gene uncertain. Trimming shortened V by 0 bases and J by 3 bases, and 12 bases separated the two germline ends. CDR3 size: 15 residues. Germline CDR1 is LGHNA and CDR2 is YNFKEQ. The CDR3 loop is CASSQDPSPLYEQYF. CDR3 DNA: TGTGCCAGCAGCCAAGACCCGAGTCCACTCTACGAGCAGTACTTC.

This chain links TRBV20-1 with TRBJ2-5; D unclear. Germline-derived CDR1 and CDR2 are DFQATT and SNEGSKA (reference sequence). This CDR3 contains 11 residues. Trimming took off 5 bases at V and 3 bases at J, with 7 bases between the two ends. In DNA form, the CDR3 reads TGCAGTGCTGAAGCAAAAGAGACCCAGTACTTC. This codes for CSAEAKETQYF.

This clone was counted between two and nine times. The chain recombines TRBV9 with TRBJ2-1; the D is unclear. The germline V gene encodes CDR1 SGDLS and CDR2 YYNGEE. There are 12 residues in the CDR3. Trimming took 4 bases from V and 9 from J, leaving 11 bases between them. In DNA form, the CDR3 reads TGTGCCAGCAGCTTCAATACGGTTGAGCAGTTCTTC. The encoded protein is CASSFNTVEQFF.

This clone was counted between two and nine times. The rearrangement uses TRBV2 and TRBJ1-1, with D perhaps matching TRBD1 (6 bases). In germline, CDR1 is SNHLY, CDR2 FYNNEI. V was trimmed by 9 bases and J by 0 bases, leaving 8 bases between them. The CDR3 runs to 12 residues. CDR3 sequence (DNA): TGTGCCAGAGGGGGGGTGAACACTGAAGCTTTCTTT. This gives the protein CARGGVNTEAFF.

The rearrangement links TRBV7-2 to TRBJ2-7; 7 bases map to TRBD2. V lost 7 bases to trimming and J lost 0 bases; unmatched junction nucleotides: 9. CDR1 and CDR2 (germline): SGHTA, FQGNSA. The CDR3 has 15 amino acids. The CDR3 reads CASTLSGRSSYEQYF. The DNA of the CDR3 is TGTGCCAGCACCCTTAGCGGGCGTAGCTCCTACGAGCAGTACTTC.

The rearrangement links TRBV6-5 to TRBJ1-1; 10 bases are a match to TRBD1. The germline gives CDR1 MNHEY, CDR2 SVGAGI. The CDR3 loop spans 15 amino acids. Trimming cost V 4 bases and J 6 bases; bases outside gene matches: 8. The CDR3 region is CASSSRQGAPPEAFF. The CDR3 nucleotides read TGTGCCAGCAGTTCGAGACAGGGGGCACCCCCTGAAGCTTTCTTT.

CDR3: CASVTGGNNYGYTF. The CDR3 DNA follows: TGTGCCAGCGTTACCGGCGGAAATAACTATGGCTACACCTTC. This rearrangement joins TRBV6-5 to TRBJ1-2; no clear D. This CDR3 spans 14 amino acids. Trimming removed 8 bases at V and 1 base at J, with 14 bases between. The germline gives CDR1 MNHEY, CDR2 SVGAGI.